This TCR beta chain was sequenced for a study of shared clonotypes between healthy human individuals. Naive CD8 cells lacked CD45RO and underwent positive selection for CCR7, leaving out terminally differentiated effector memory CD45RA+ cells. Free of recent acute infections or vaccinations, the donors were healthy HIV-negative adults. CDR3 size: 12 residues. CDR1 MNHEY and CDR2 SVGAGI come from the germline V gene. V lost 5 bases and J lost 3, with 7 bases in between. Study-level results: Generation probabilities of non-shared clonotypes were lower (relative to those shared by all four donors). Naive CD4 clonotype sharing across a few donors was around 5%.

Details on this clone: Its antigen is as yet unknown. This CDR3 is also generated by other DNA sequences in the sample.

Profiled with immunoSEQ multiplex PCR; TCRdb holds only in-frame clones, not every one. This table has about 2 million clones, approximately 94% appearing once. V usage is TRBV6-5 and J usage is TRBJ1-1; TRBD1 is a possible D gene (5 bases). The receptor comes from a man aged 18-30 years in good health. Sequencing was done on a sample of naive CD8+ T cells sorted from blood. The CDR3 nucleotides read TGTGCCAGCAGTCTGGGGGACACTGAAGCTTTCTTT. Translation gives CASSLGDTEAFF.